A single sample gave rise to the 3 T cell receptor beta chains below, sequenced in a study of T cells in Graves' hyperthyroidism and ophthalmopathy. TCR beta CDR3 region amplification was performed from RNA transcripts. The HTBI primer set drove a first-round RT-PCR of the TCR CDR3. TCRdb reanalysed the multiplex PCR reads using MiXCR and keeps one entry per CDR3 protein. The profile shows more than 650,000 distinct CDR3 sequences, approximately 15% of them singletons. Specimen: blood. The origin of the receptors is a woman aged 18-30 years with Graves' hyperthyroidism.

This clonotype appeared many times. V and J are TRBV11-1 and TRBJ2-3, with D possibly TRBD1 on 5 matching bases. Germline V lookup: CDR1 SGHAT, CDR2 FQDESV (reference sequence). V was trimmed by 5 bases and J by 0 bases, leaving 15 bases between them. This CDR3 is built from 16 residues. The CDR3 coding sequence is TGTGCCAGCAGCCCCGGGCAGGGTCGGAGCACAGATACGCAGTATTTT. It specifies CASSPGQGRSTDTQYF.

Many counts were recorded for this clonotype. The chain uses TRBV7-9 and TRBJ2-7; 12 bases are shared with TRBD2. From germline, CDR1 is SEHNR and CDR2 FQNEAQ (reference sequence). Trimming cost V 5 bases and J 5 bases; bases outside gene matches: 16. The CDR3 sequence is 18 residues long. The CDR3: CASSPPVTSGSSRHEQYF. The CDR3 DNA is TGTGCCAGCAGCCCCCCTGTGACTAGCGGGAGCTCCAGGCACGAGCAGTACTTC. Based on the CDR3 plus reference TRBV7-9 and TRBJ2-7, the full variable domain is DTGVSQNPRHKITKRGQNVTFRCDPISEHNRLYWYRQTLGQGPEFLTYFQNEAQLEKSRLLSDRFSAERPKGSFSTLEIQRTEQGDSAMYLCASSPPVTSGSSRHEQYFGPGTRLTVT.

CDR3 DNA sequence: TGTGCCAGTACCCTCTCGGCGGGAGGGGACAATGAGCAGTTCTTC. Protein sequence: CASTLSAGGDNEQFF. The V and J genes are TRBV19 and TRBJ2-1; 9 bases align to TRBD2. This CDR3 has 15 amino acids. Trimming took 7 bases from V and 5 from J; bases not matched to a gene: 9. Looked up from germline, CDR1 is LNHDA and CDR2 is SQIVND (reference sequence).